The clone carrying this T cell receptor beta chain was detected a few times. The entry originates in a study of blood T cells in healthy people across ages. The CDR3 extends over 13 amino acids. Germline loops: CDR1 MNHEY, CDR2 SVGEGT. Trimming shortened V by 6 bases and J by 8 bases, and 16 bases separated the two germline ends. Then a second PCR, running roughly 7 to 11 cycles, was carried out with a sample-barcoded 5' primer and a J-beta primer mix. Each CDR3 protein is one row after TCRdb ran MiXCR on the 5' RACE reads. The repertoire includes 650,000 to 1,000,000 distinct CDR3 sequences, roughly 34% of them detected once, and 10% to 15% sits in the top ten.

The sequenced material came from blood. The sequence came from a man aged 18 to 30 in good health. The chain employs TRBV6-2 or TRBV6-3 and TRBJ1-1; no definite D call. The CDR3 DNA follows: TGTGCCAGCAGAAGCCCTCGGACCCGGGAAGCTTTCTTT. Residues: CASRSPRTREAFF.